One and the same sample provided the 27 T cell receptor beta chains below, sequenced in a study of T cell changes during pregnancy in multiple sclerosis. Repertoires were generated with immunoSEQ multiplex PCR, while TCRdb's copy carries only in-frame clones and drops some. The table lists tens of thousands of clones, 90% to 95% of them singletons. Here the sequenced sample was CD4+ T cells from peripheral blood mononuclear cells, taken in the first trimester of pregnancy. The receptors were gathered from a female donor with multiple sclerosis, enrolled in a pregnancy study.

This clone was observed a few times. This chain uses TRBV30 with TRBJ1-2, with D possibly being TRBD1 (5 bases). From germline, CDR1 is GTSNPN and CDR2 SVGIG (reference sequence). V shed 2 bases and J shed 2 bases, with 12 bases lying between them. This CDR3 is 14 amino acids long. In DNA, the CDR3 is TGTGCCTGGAGTCTGGCAGGGAAGAACTATGGCTACACCTTC. It yields the protein CAWSLAGKNYGYTF.

The rearrangement links TRBV5-4 to TRBJ2-7, with a weak D call TRBD2 (7 bases). The V end lost 4 bases, the J end lost 7 bases, and 18 bases lay between the germline ends. This CDR3 has 14 residues. CDR1 and CDR2 (germline): SGHNT, YYREEE (reference sequence). Here the CDR3 DNA reads TGTGCCAGCAGCACCCCGGCGGGGGCGCTGGAGCAGTACTTC. Its translation: CASSTPAGALEQYF.

V and J are TRBV6-6 and TRBJ1-5, with 7 bases aligning to TRBD1. Germline CDR1 reads MNHNY; CDR2 reads SVGAGI (reference sequence). This CDR3 is 14 amino acids long. V shed 6 bases, J shed 1 base, and the junction held 3 bases outside the gene matches. The CDR3 DNA reads as TGTGCCAGCAGGGGGGACAGCAGCAATCAGCCCCAGCATTTT. It specifies CASRGDSSNQPQHF.

This sequence joins TRBV4-3 and TRBJ2-2; unclear D gene. Germline V CDR1 and CDR2: LGHNA, YSLEER. The V end was cut by 3 bases, the J end by 1 base, with 9 bases between. The CDR3 covers 15 residues. This CDR3 reads CASSQLSGNTGELFF. The CDR3 DNA follows: TGCGCCAGCAGCCAGCTTTCGGGGAACACCGGGGAGCTGTTTTTT.

The rearrangement links TRBV4-2 to TRBJ2-2; 7 bases align to TRBD2. The CDR3 length is 17 residues. The V gene's germline CDR1 is LGHNA and CDR2 YNFKEQ. The V gene end was trimmed by 3 bases and the J gene end by 0 bases; junction bases not matched to a gene: 7. CDR3 loop: CASSHGIGGTNTGELFF. The CDR3 DNA reads as TGTGCCAGCAGCCACGGGATCGGGGGGACGAACACCGGGGAGCTGTTTTTT.

The CDR3 here is CASSSYSNQPQHF. The CDR3 nucleotides are TGTGCCAGCAGCTCGTATAGCAATCAGCCCCAGCATTTT. This chain uses TRBV7-2 with TRBJ1-5, with D hard to call. The CDR3 is made up of 13 amino acids. In germline, CDR1 is SGHTA, CDR2 FQGNSA. The V end was cut by 4 bases, the J end by 0 bases, with 4 bases between.

The gene calls are TRBV27 and TRBJ2-1, with TRBD1 matching over 9 bases. V dropped 5 bases and J dropped 4; count of bases not matched to a gene: 6. This CDR3 is 15 amino acids long. The germline V gene encodes CDR1 MNHEY and CDR2 SMNVEV (reference sequence). The chain's CDR3 is CASSTTGGAYNEQFF. DNA for the CDR3: TGTGCCAGCAGTACCACAGGGGGCGCTTACAATGAGCAGTTCTTC.

The rearrangement uses TRBV10-2 and TRBJ2-7; tentatively, D is TRBD2 (5 bases). The CDR3 covers 14 residues. Germline CDR1 and CDR2: WSHSY and SAAADI. The V gene lost 5 bases and the J gene lost 7 bases, with 18 bases spanning the gap. For the CDR3, the DNA is TGCGCCAGCAGTAACCTTGGACTGGAAGGGGAGCAGTACTTC. Protein sequence: CASSNLGLEGEQYF.

This clone was counted a single time. The chain recombines TRBV7-2 with TRBJ1-2; D uncertain. V was trimmed by 5 bases and J by 7 bases, leaving 17 bases between them. In germline, CDR1 is SGHTA, CDR2 FQGNSA. There are 14 residues in the CDR3. The CDR3 loop reads CASSPQVVSAGYTF. In nucleotides, the CDR3 is TGTGCCAGCAGCCCCCAGGTTGTATCGGCTGGCTACACCTTC.

This chain uses TRBV5-1 with TRBJ2-1; D is possibly TRBD2 (5 bases). Deletions cut 7 bases from V and 1 base from J, with 12 bases between. The CDR3 is 14 amino acids. From germline, CDR1 is SGHRS and CDR2 YFSETQ. This CDR3 is CASDFEGSYNEQFF. DNA for the CDR3: TGCGCCAGCGACTTTGAGGGATCCTACAATGAGCAGTTCTTC.

The chain recombines TRBV5-1 with TRBJ2-1, with TRBD2 matching over 16 bases. V lost 0 bases, J lost 3 bases, and 3 bases stayed unmatched. The CDR3 consists of 18 residues. Germline V gene data show CDR1 as SGHRS and CDR2 as YFSETQ. CDR3 in amino acids: CASSLAGLAGGHYNEQFF. In DNA form, the CDR3 reads TGCGCCAGCAGCTTGGCGGGACTAGCGGGGGGGCACTACAATGAGCAGTTCTTC.

V and J are TRBV5-4 and TRBJ1-2, with TRBD1 matching over 8 bases. The CDR3 consists of 13 residues. The germline CDR1 and CDR2 sequences are SGHNT and YYREEE (reference sequence). The junction had 6 bases not matched to a gene; V was cut back by 3 bases and J by 8 bases. CDR3 sequence (DNA): TGTGCCAGCAGCTCGAGGACAGGGAGCGGCTACACCTTC. This codes for CASSSRTGSGYTF.

The V call is TRBV7-9, the J call TRBJ1-4; TRBD1 matches 7 bases. The length of the CDR3 is 14 residues. CDR1 SEHNR and CDR2 FQNEAQ come from the germline V gene (reference sequence). The V gene end was trimmed by 1 base and the J gene end by 8 bases; junction bases not matched to a gene: 4. CDR3 amino acids: CASSLDRGGEKLFF. The CDR3 coding sequence is TGTGCCAGCAGCTTAGACAGGGGAGGAGAAAAACTGTTTTTT.

CDR3 amino acids: CSVRRENPSDTQYF. The CDR3 region has the DNA TGCAGCGTTCGCAGGGAAAATCCATCAGATACGCAGTATTTT. The chain joins TRBV29-1 to TRBJ2-3; D possibly corresponds to TRBD1 (5 bases). The germline V and J ends were trimmed by 5 bases and 4 bases, with 16 bases remaining between them. The CDR3 is made up of 14 amino acids. The germline CDR1 and CDR2 sequences are SQVTM and ANQGSEA.

The gene calls are TRBV5-1 and TRBJ2-2, with TRBD2 matching 8 bases. This CDR3 region has 15 residues. Looked up from germline, CDR1 is SGHRS and CDR2 is YFSETQ. Germline trimming cut 2 bases from V and 3 bases from J; bases unmatched to any gene: 3. The CDR3 loop is CASSFKAGDTGELFF. The CDR3 coding sequence is TGCGCCAGCAGCTTCAAAGCGGGGGACACCGGGGAGCTGTTTTTT.

V and J are TRBV7-8 and TRBJ1-6, with D unresolved. The CDR3 loop spans 16 amino acids. The V gene lost 5 bases and the J gene lost 8 bases, with 19 bases spanning the gap. CDR1 is SGHVS and CDR2 is FQNEAQ in the germline V gene. In DNA form, the CDR3 reads TGTGCCAGCAGCCCTAGGGAGGGAAAGGGAGATTCACCCCTCCACTTT. Translating it yields CASSPREGKGDSPLHF. The variable domain in full, with the rest retrieved from reference TRBV7-8 and TRBJ1-6, is GAGVSQSPRYKVAKRGQDVALRCDPISGHVSLFWYQQALGQGPEFLTYFQNEAQLDKSGLPSDRFFAERPEGSVSTLKIQRTQQEDSAVYLCASSPREGKGDSPLHFGNGTRLTVT.

This clone rates as medium-sized. The chain joins TRBV2 to TRBJ1-1; TRBD1 matches at 7 bases. V lost 7 bases to trimming and J lost 3 bases; unmatched junction nucleotides: 8. Germline loops: CDR1 SNHLY, CDR2 FYNNEI. The CDR3 totals 14 residues. The CDR3 nucleotides read TGTGCCAGCACTACAGGGGCCTCCTACACTGAAGCTTTCTTT. This codes for CASTTGASYTEAFF. Drawing the rest from reference TRBV2 and TRBJ1-1, the complete variable domain is EPEVTQTPSHQVTQMGQEVILRCVPISNHLYFYWYRQILGQKVEFLVSFYNNEISEKSEIFDDQFSVERPDGSNFTLKIRSTKLEDSAMYFCASTTGASYTEAFFGQGTRLTVV.

V usage is TRBV4-3 and J usage is TRBJ2-7, with D tentatively TRBD2 (6 bases). V was trimmed by 1 base and J by 2 bases, leaving 12 bases between them. The germline gives CDR1 LGHNA, CDR2 YSLEER. The CDR3 is 15 residues long. CDR3 DNA: TGCGCCAGCAGCCAAGCGCTTGGCGGGGCCTACGAGCAGTACTTC. Translation: CASSQALGGAYEQYF.

The chain links TRBV5-1 to TRBJ2-5; D uncertain. The J call is uncertain, as TRBJ2-7 better fits the DNA end. The CDR3 is 14 amino acids. Germline CDR1 is SGHRS and CDR2 is YFSETQ. As DNA, the CDR3 is TGCGCCAGCAGCTTGGCGCCAAGCTCCTACGAGCAGTACTTC. Amino acid sequence: CASSLAPSSYEQYF.

This rearrangement joins TRBV6-5 to TRBJ1-3; 8 bases map to TRBD1. J was trimmed by 0 bases and V by 6 bases; bases with no gene match: 4. This CDR3 has 15 amino acids. Germline assignment: CDR1 MNHEY and CDR2 SVGAGI. The CDR3, as DNA: TGTGCCAGCAGCCGACAGGGGAGCTCTGGAAACACCATATATTTT. Its protein is CASSRQGSSGNTIYF.

This chain uses TRBV19 with TRBJ1-1; no definite D call. This CDR3 has 12 amino acids. Trimming took 1 base from V and 7 from J, leaving 7 bases between them. Germline lookup yields CDR1 LNHDA and CDR2 SQIVND (reference sequence). The CDR3 loop reads CASSIVPGEAFF. The CDR3 nucleotides read TGTGCCAGTAGTATAGTCCCCGGTGAAGCTTTCTTT.

The V gene is TRBV2, the J gene TRBJ2-5, with D possibly TRBD1 on 6 matching bases. The CDR3 loop spans 14 amino acids. The ends were cut back, 7 bases at V and 2 bases at J, with 14 bases in the middle. Germline V lookup: CDR1 SNHLY, CDR2 FYNNEI. DNA of the CDR3: TGTGCCAGCATATTACAGGGATTGCAAGAGACCCAGTACTTC. Amino acids: CASILQGLQETQYF.

This clone was picked up a small number of times. The chain has TRBV7-2 and TRBJ1-6; D is ambiguous. Germline V gives CDR1 SGHTA, CDR2 FQGNSA. V gave up 2 bases and J gave up 6 bases, with 11 bases separating them. The CDR3 spans 15 residues. The CDR3 here is CASSLRTPINSPLHF. The CDR3 coding sequence is TGTGCCAGCAGCTTAAGAACACCGATTAATTCACCCCTCCACTTT.

V usage is TRBV7-9 and J usage is TRBJ1-2; the D gene is possibly TRBD1 (6 bases). Germline CDR1 and CDR2: SEHNR and FQNEAQ (reference sequence). Deletions cut 8 bases from V and 0 bases from J, with 10 bases between. The CDR3 covers 13 residues. The DNA for the CDR3 is TGTGCCAGCTCGGGACAACCTAACTATGGCTACACCTTC. It codes for CASSGQPNYGYTF.

This sequence joins TRBV7-9 and TRBJ1-1; D gene uncertain. Germline CDR1 and CDR2: SEHNR and FQNEAQ (reference sequence). V lost 0 bases and J 1 base, leaving 3 bases between the germline ends. CDR3 length: 13 residues. CDR3 sequence (DNA): TGTGCCAGCAGCTTAGCGCGGAACACTGAAGCTTTCTTT. The encoded protein is CASSLARNTEAFF. Based on the CDR3 plus reference TRBV7-9 and TRBJ1-1, the full variable domain is DTGVSQNPRHKITKRGQNVTFRCDPISEHNRLYWYRQTLGQGPEFLTYFQNEAQLEKSRLLSDRFSAERPKGSFSTLEIQRTEQGDSAMYLCASSLARNTEAFFGQGTRLTVV.

The V call is TRBV27, the J call TRBJ2-3; 8 bases match TRBD2. Losses at the gene ends were 3 bases for V and 2 bases for J; bases not matched to a gene: 7. Germline CDR1 is MNHEY and CDR2 is SMNVEV (reference sequence). The CDR3 is 16 residues long. CDR3 nucleotides: TGTGCCAGCAGTTTTCGGGCGGGGGGATCCACAGATACGCAGTATTTT. Amino acids: CASSFRAGGSTDTQYF.

The V and J genes are TRBV9 and TRBJ2-5, with D perhaps TRBD1 (6 bases). Germline V gene data show CDR1 as SGDLS and CDR2 as YYNGEE. V lost 4 bases, J lost 4 bases, and 11 bases lay in between. The CDR3 is 13 residues long. The CDR3 coding sequence is TGTGCCAGCAGCCCCGACAGGATAGAGACCCAGTACTTC. This encodes CASSPDRIETQYF.